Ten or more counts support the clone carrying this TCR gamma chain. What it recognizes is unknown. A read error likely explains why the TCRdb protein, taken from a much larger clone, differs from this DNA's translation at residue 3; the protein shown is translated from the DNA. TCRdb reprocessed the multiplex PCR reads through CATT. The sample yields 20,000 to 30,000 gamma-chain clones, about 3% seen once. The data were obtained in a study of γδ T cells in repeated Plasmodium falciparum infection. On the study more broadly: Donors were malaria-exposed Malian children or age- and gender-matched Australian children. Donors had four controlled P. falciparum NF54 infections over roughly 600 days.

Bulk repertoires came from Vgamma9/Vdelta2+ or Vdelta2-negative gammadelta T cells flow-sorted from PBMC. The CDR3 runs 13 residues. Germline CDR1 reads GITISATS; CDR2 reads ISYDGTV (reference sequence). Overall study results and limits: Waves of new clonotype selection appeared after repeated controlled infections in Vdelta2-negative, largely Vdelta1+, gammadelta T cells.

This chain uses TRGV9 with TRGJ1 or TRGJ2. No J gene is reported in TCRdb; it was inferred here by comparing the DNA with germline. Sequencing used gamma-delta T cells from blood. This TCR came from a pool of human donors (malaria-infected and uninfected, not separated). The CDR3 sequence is CASWEPETYKKLF. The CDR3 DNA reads TGTGCCTCGTGGGAGCCTGAAACTTATAAGAAACTCTTT.